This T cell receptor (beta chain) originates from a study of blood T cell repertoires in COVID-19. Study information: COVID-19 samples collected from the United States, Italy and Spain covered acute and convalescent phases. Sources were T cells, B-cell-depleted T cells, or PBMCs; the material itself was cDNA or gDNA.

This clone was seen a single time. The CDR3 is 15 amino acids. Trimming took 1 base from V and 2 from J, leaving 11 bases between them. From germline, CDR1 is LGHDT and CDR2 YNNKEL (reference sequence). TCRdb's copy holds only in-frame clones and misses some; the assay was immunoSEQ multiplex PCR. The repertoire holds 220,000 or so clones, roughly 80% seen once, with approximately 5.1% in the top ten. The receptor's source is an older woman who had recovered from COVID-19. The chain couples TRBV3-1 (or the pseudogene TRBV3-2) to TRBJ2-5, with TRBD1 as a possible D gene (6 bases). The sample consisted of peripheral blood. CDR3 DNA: TGTGCCAGCAGCCAAGGCTCAGGGGAACAAGAGACCCAGTACTTC. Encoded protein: CASSQGSGEQETQYF.